This T cell receptor beta chain is from a study of cytomegalovirus exposure and HLA in healthy donors. Notes on the study in general: Other equally common chains were less clonally expanded than HLA-associated TCR beta chains, a later analysis showed. The study had only CMV serostatus as immune exposure information. Roughly even sequencing depth across donors was the assumption behind the presence/absence analyses.

The CDR3 sequence is 14 residues long. Germline V CDR1 and CDR2: LNHDA, SQIVND (reference sequence). J was trimmed by 1 base and V by 4 bases; bases with no gene match: 2. Primers for the PCR totalled 60 Vbeta and 13 Jbeta. TCRdb's table, derived via immunoSEQ multiplex PCR, lists solely in-frame clones and lacks some. The table has around 140,000 clones, 79% seen once. With respect to this clone: Its target is unknown.

This clonotype was obtained from a male donor in good health and CMV-seronegative. The material sequenced was PBMCs. The chain has TRBV19 and TRBJ2-5; the match to TRBD1 covers 8 bases. For the CDR3, the DNA is TGTGCCAGTAGTACAGGGGGCGTCCAAGAGACCCAGTACTTC. This gives the protein CASSTGGVQETQYF.